Following are 5 T cell receptor beta chains from one sample sequenced in a study of a mutant IDH1 vaccine in newly diagnosed glioma. As to time point: week 23, last vaccination. Mutant IDH1 20-mer peptide, at 300 ug, made up each vaccine dose, with topical imiquimod. Assay used: immunoSEQ multiplex PCR; TCRdb lists only in-frame clones, some missing. The table includes 35,000 to 50,000 clones, 70% to 85% detected once. The antigens these receptors bind are not known. This specimen consisted of PBMCs, obtained from a glioma patient whose treatment included an IDH1 peptide vaccine. These receptors were obtained from a woman between 18 and 29 years old with glioma. Some clones in this sample may be carry-over from other donors' samples.

This chain connects TRBV27 to TRBJ2-7; D is possibly TRBD2 (5 bases). V was trimmed by 6 bases and J by 0 bases, leaving 15 bases between them. The CDR3 extends over 15 amino acids. Germline V gene data show CDR1 as MNHEY and CDR2 as SMNVEV (reference sequence). In DNA form, the CDR3 reads TGTGCCAGCAGACCAGGACTCAGGAGCTCCTACGAGCAGTACTTC. As protein: CASRPGLRSSYEQYF.

This clone was seen only once. This chain uses TRBV11-2 with TRBJ1-2; D perhaps matches TRBD1 (5 bases). Germline assignment: CDR1 SGHAT and CDR2 FQNNGV. V gave up 5 bases and J gave up 7 bases, with 14 bases separating them. The CDR3 consists of 13 residues. CDR3 nucleotide sequence: TGTGCCAGCAGCCAAGGGGCCCAGCTTGGCTACACCTTC. This gives the protein CASSQGAQLGYTF.

The chain couples TRBV7-2 to TRBJ2-3; D not resolved. The ends were cut back, 4 bases at V and 2 bases at J, with 7 bases in the middle. Germline-derived CDR1 and CDR2 are SGHTA and FQGNSA. The CDR3 extends over 13 amino acids. This CDR3 is CASSYAPTDTQYF. Written as DNA, the CDR3 is TGTGCCAGCAGCTACGCCCCCACAGATACGCAGTATTTT.

CDR3 residues: CASSLLGQGNTIYF. The CDR3 DNA reads TGTGCCAGCAGTTTACTCGGTCAAGGAAACACCATATATTTT. V gene TRBV27 combines with J gene TRBJ1-3; D gene uncertain. The CDR3 length is 14 residues. CDR1 MNHEY and CDR2 SMNVEV come from the germline V gene (reference sequence). Trimming left V 2 bases short and J 4 bases short, with 9 bases between.

The chain joins TRBV6-6 to TRBJ2-1, with TRBD2 matching over 7 bases. The CDR3 is made up of 14 amino acids. Losses at the gene ends were 7 bases for V and 5 bases for J; bases not matched to a gene: 8. Looked up from germline, CDR1 is MNHNY and CDR2 is SVGAGI (reference sequence). The CDR3 bases are TGTGCCAGCAAACCGGGACTAAATCACAATGAGCAGTTCTTC. This sequence encodes CASKPGLNHNEQFF.